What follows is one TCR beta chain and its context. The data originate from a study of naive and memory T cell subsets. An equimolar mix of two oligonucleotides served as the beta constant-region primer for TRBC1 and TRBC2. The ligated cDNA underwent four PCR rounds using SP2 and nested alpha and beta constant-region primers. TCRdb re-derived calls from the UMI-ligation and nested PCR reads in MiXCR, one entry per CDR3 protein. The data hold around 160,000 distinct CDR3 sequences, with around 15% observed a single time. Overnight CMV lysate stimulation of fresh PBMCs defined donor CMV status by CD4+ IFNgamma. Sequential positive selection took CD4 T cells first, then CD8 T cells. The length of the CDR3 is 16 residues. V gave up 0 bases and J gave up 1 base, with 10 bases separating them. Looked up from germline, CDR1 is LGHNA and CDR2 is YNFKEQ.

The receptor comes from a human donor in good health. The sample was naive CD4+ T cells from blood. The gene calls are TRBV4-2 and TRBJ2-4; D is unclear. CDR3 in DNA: TGTGCCAGCAGCCAAGAGACGGCCCTGGCCAAAAACATTCAGTACTTC. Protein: CASSQETALAKNIQYF.